This T cell receptor (beta chain) was sequenced in a study of shared clonotypes between healthy human individuals. Overall study findings and caveats: An expected dependence of interdonor clonotype sharing on sequencing depth was noted.

Per the original methods: As immunoSEQ supplied junction-only sequences (without quality scores), filtering differed. TCRdb's table, derived via immunoSEQ multiplex PCR, lists solely in-frame clones and lacks some. From that table come the V and J calls and clone size; the DNA was used to work out D and trimming. The profile shows about 500,000 clones, 77% of them singletons. For this clone: The antigen is not known.

The CDR3 is 16 residues long. V trimming: 1 base; J trimming: 0 bases; junction bases outside the gene matches: 8. Germline assignment: CDR1 GTSNPN and CDR2 SVGIG (reference sequence). Each sample came from a Caucasian adult donor living in Nashville, Tennessee. The chain joins TRBV30 to TRBJ1-2; TRBD1 agrees at 7 bases. The material sequenced was PBMCs. The receptor comes from a middle-aged woman in good health. Some clones in this sample may be carry-over from other donors' samples. The CDR3 DNA is TGTGCCTGGAGTGCACTCCGACAGGGAACTAACTATGGCTACACCTTC. It codes for CAWSALRQGTNYGYTF.